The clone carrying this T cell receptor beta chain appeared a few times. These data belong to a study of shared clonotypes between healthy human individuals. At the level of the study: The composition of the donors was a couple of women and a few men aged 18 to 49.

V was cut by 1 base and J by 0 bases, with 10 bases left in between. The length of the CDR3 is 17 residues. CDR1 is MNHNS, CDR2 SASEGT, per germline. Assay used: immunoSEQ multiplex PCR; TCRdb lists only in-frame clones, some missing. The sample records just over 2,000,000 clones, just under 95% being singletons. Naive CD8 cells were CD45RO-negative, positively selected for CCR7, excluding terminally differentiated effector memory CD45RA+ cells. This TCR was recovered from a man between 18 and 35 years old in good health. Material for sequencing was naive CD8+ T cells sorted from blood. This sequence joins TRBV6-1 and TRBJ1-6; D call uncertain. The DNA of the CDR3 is TGTGCCAGCAGTGAAGAACACAGAAGCTCCTATAATTCACCCCTCCACTTT. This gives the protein CASSEEHRSSYNSPLHF.